Below, 8 T cell receptor beta chains from the same sample are listed, as sequenced in a study of blood T cell repertoires in COVID-19 (dated by TCRdb to the early 2020s). The library was made by the immunoSEQ multiplex PCR assay. The table comes from immuneACCESS by way of TCRdb, which keeps in-frame sequences with V and J called. Part of the clones is missing from these tables; in studies checked, under half for an unresolved V gene and the rest for unknown reasons. Here the sample has 280,000 or so clones; more than 75% occur a single time. The biggest ten clones account for over 2% of the sample. The sample consisted of peripheral blood. Every receptor here comes from a woman in her thirties who had recovered from COVID-19.

The chain joins TRBV11-2 to TRBJ2-2; D might be TRBD1 (5 bases). The CDR3 length is 14 residues. CDR1 and CDR2 from the germline V gene are SGHAT and FQNNGV. The germline V and J ends were trimmed by 6 bases and 7 bases, with 15 bases remaining between them. In DNA form, the CDR3 reads TGTGCCAGCAGTTTCCAGGGTAGAGGCGGGGAGCTGTTTTTT. Translation gives CASSFQGRGGELFF.

The chain recombines TRBV7-9 with TRBJ2-3; D perhaps matches TRBD1 (6 bases). CDR1 and CDR2 from the germline V gene are SEHNR and FQNEAQ (reference sequence). Trimming took off 5 bases at V and 3 bases at J, with 18 bases between the two ends. This CDR3 spans 16 amino acids. The CDR3 loop is CASSLPSQTGTDTQYF. As DNA, the CDR3 is TGTGCCAGCAGCCTACCGAGCCAAACAGGGACAGATACGCAGTATTTT.

This clone has just a few counts. The V and J genes are TRBV4-2 and TRBJ2-7; 10 nucleotides agree with TRBD2. Germline assignment: CDR1 LGHNA and CDR2 YNFKEQ. Trimming removed 4 bases from V and 4 bases from J; junction bases left unmatched: 7. The CDR3 spans 15 residues. The CDR3 is CASSPEAGGKYEQYF. The CDR3 nucleotides read TGTGCCAGCAGCCCGGAAGCGGGAGGGAAGTACGAGCAGTACTTC.

This sequence joins TRBV21-1 and TRBJ1-6; TRBD1 was called by the table and not checked on the DNA. TRBV21-1 is a pseudogene locus. The CDR3 extends over 19 amino acids. The CDR3 loop is CASSKGDGTGGRNESPLHF. CDR3 nucleotides: TGTGCCAGCAGCAAAGGAGACGGGACAGGGGGCCGGAATGAGTCACCCCTCCACTTT.

This chain links TRBV6-4 with TRBJ1-1; D remains ambiguous. The CDR3 extends over 13 amino acids. Looked up from germline, CDR1 is MRHNA and CDR2 is SNTAGT. The V gene lost 0 bases and the J gene lost 3 bases, with 5 bases spanning the gap. The CDR3 sequence: CASSDSRDTEAFF. CDR3 bases: TGTGCCAGCAGTGACTCGAGGGACACTGAAGCTTTCTTT.

The chain recombines TRBV4-2 with TRBJ1-2; D is uncertain. Germline lookup yields CDR1 LGHNA and CDR2 YNFKEQ. Trimming took 0 bases from V and 0 from J, leaving 8 bases between them. This CDR3 has 15 amino acids. CDR3 amino acids: CASSQEPVPNYGYTF. The CDR3 DNA reads TGTGCCAGCAGCCAAGAGCCAGTTCCTAACTATGGCTACACCTTC.

The V call is TRBV28, the J call TRBJ1-5; D gene unclear. Germline CDR1 and CDR2: MDHEN and SYDVKM. This CDR3 is 15 amino acids long. V was pared by 3 bases and J by 7 bases, with 16 bases between. The CDR3 loop is CASSLDPSADQPQHF. CDR3 DNA sequence: TGTGCCAGCAGTTTGGACCCGTCAGCGGACCAGCCCCAGCATTTT.

This rearrangement joins TRBV5-5 to TRBJ1-1; 8 bases fit TRBD1. V lost 4 bases, J lost 0 bases, and 8 bases stayed unmatched. Germline CDR1 SGHKS, CDR2 YYEKEE (reference sequence). CDR3 length equals 16 residues. CDR3 sequence (DNA): TGTGCCAGCAGCCCCCGACAGGGGCGCCTGAACACTGAAGCTTTCTTT. This encodes CASSPRQGRLNTEAFF.